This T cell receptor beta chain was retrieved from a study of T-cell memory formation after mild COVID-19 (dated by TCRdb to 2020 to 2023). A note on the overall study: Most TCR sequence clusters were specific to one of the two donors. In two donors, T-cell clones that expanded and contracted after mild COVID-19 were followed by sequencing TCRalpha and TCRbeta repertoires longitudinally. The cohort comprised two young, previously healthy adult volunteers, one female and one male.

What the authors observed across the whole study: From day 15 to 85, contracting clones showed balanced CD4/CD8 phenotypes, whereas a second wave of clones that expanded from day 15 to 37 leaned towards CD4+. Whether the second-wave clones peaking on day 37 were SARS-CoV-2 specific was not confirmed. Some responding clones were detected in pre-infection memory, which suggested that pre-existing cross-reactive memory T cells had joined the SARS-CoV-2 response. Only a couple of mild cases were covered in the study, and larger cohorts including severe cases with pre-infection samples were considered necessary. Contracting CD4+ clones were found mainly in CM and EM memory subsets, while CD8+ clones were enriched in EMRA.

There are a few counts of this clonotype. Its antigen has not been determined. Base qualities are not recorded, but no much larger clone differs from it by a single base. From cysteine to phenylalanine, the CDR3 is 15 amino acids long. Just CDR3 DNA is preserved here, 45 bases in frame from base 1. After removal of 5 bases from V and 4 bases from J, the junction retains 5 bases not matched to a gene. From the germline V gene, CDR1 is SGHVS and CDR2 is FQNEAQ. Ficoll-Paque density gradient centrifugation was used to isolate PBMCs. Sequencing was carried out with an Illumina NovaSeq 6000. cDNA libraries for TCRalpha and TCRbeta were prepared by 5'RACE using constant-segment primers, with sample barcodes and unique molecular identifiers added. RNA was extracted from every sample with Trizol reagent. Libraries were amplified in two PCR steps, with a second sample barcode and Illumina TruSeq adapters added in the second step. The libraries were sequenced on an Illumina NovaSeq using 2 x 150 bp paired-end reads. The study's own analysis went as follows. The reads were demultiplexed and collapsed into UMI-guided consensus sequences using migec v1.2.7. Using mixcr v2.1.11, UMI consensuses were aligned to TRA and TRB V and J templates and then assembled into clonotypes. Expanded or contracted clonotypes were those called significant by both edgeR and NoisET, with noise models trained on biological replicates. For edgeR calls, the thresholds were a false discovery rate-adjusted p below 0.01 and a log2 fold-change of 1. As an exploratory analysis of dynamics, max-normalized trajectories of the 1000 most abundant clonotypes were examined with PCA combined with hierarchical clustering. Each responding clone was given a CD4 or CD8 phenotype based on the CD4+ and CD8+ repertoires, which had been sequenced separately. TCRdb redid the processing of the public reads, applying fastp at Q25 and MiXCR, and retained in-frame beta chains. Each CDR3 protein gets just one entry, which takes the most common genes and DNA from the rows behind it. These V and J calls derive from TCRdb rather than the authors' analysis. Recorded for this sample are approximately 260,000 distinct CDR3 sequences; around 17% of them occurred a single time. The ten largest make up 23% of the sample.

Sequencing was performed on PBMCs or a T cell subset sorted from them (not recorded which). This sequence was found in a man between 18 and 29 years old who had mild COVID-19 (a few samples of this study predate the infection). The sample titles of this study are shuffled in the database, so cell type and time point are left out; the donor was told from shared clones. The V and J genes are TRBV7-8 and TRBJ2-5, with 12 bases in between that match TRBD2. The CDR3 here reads CASSRGLAGVETQYF. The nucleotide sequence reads TGTGCCAGCAGCCGGGGACTAGCGGGCGTAGAGACCCAGTACTTC.